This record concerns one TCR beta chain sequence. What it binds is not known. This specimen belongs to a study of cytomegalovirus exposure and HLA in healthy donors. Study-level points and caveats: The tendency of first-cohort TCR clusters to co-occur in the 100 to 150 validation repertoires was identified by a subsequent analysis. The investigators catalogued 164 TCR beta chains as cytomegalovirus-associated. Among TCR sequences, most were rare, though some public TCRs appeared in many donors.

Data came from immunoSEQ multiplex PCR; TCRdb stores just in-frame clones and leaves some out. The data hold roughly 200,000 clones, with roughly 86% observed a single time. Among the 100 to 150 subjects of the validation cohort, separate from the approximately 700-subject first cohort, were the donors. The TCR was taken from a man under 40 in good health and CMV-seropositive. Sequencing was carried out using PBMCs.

CDR3 sequence (DNA): TGTGCCAGCAGCGTAGGAGCTAGCGGGGTTTACAATGAGCAGTTCTTC. This sequence encodes CASSVGASGVYNEQFF. J is TRBJ2-1 and V is TRBV9; TRBD2 matches 9 bases. Germline CDR1 SGDLS, CDR2 YYNGEE. J gave up 4 bases and V 0 bases, and 5 bases lay outside the gene matches. This CDR3 contains 16 residues.